The present TCR beta chain was sequenced within a study of blood T cell repertoires in COVID-19. The length of the CDR3 is 13 residues. V gave up 7 bases and J gave up 2 bases; unmatched junction bases: 8. The germline gives CDR1 SQVTM, CDR2 ANQGSEA. Clones were sequenced by immunoSEQ multiplex PCR, and TCRdb holds only the in-frame ones, with some missing. The sample has over 55,000 clones, about 93% seen once; the top ten hold roughly 8%. This chain joins TRBV29-1 and TRBJ2-7; TRBD1 aligns across 7 bases. Sample: peripheral blood. The clonotype originates from a human donor in a cohort sampled during active COVID-19. CDR3 in amino acids: CSGRDSLTYEQYF. The CDR3 nucleotides read TGCAGCGGCCGGGACAGTTTAACCTACGAGCAGTACTTC.